Following are 32 T cell receptor beta chains from one sample sequenced in a study of blood T cell repertoires in COVID-19. TCRdb's copy holds only in-frame clones and misses some; the assay was immunoSEQ multiplex PCR. The sample shows some 240,000 clones, roughly 79% of them seen only once. The sequencing sample was made of peripheral blood. These receptors came from an elderly woman with COVID-19, enrolled during active disease.

The rearrangement links TRBV5-1 to TRBJ2-4; D gene uncertain. Looked up from germline, CDR1 is SGHRS and CDR2 is YFSETQ. V lost 0 bases and J 5 bases, leaving 9 bases between the germline ends. The CDR3 runs 14 residues. CDR3 residues: CASSLAGQENIQYF. CDR3 coding DNA: TGCGCCAGCAGCTTGGCAGGTCAGGAAAACATTCAGTACTTC.

With respect to this clone: The sample holds other DNA sequences that translate to the same CDR3. V and J are TRBV3-1 (or the pseudogene TRBV3-2) and TRBJ2-7; perhaps TRBD1 as D (5 bases). The CDR3 has 14 residues. Per the germline V gene, CDR1 is LGHDT and CDR2 is YNNKEL (reference sequence). Deletions cut 1 base from V and 2 bases from J, with 9 bases between. The CDR3 reads CASSQGGGPYEQYF. The CDR3, as DNA: TGTGCCAGCAGCCAAGGGGGCGGACCCTACGAGCAGTACTTC.

This sequence joins TRBV7-2 and TRBJ1-6; a possible D gene is TRBD1 (5 bases). Germline CDR1 and CDR2: SGHTA and FQGNSA. The CDR3 is 15 residues long. V shed 5 bases and J shed 9 bases, with 17 bases lying between them. CDR3 loop: CASSRGDGPPSPLHF. The CDR3 coding sequence is TGTGCCAGCAGCCGGGGGGACGGACCTCCTTCACCCCTCCACTTT.

The V gene is TRBV7-9, the J gene TRBJ1-2, with 9 bases lining up with TRBD1. Germline CDR1 is SEHNR and CDR2 is FQNEAQ (reference sequence). This CDR3 spans 16 amino acids. The junction had 11 bases not matched to a gene; V was cut back by 5 bases and J by 4 bases. The DNA of the CDR3 is TGTGCCAGCAGCCCAGAGTACTCGGGACAGGGCTATGGCTACACCTTC. It yields the protein CASSPEYSGQGYGYTF.

About this clone: Its ends do not fully match the called genes, so a read error is possible. The chain has TRBV7-7 and TRBJ1-5; D gene ambiguous. CDR1 and CDR2 (germline): SSHAT, FNYEAQ (reference sequence). This CDR3 contains 14 residues. This chain's CDR3 is CASSPGGGNQPQHF. The CDR3 DNA sequence: TGTGCTAGCAGCCCTGGAGGAGGCAATCAGCCCCAGCATTTT.

The chain couples TRBV3-1 (or the pseudogene TRBV3-2) to TRBJ1-2; D is unresolved. The CDR3 loop spans 13 amino acids. The V end was cut by 4 bases, the J end by 4 bases, with 10 bases between. Germline V gene data show CDR1 as LGHDT and CDR2 as YNNKEL (reference sequence). The CDR3 DNA follows: TGTGCCAGCAGCCGCTCCGGAGCCTATGGCTACACCTTC. This encodes CASSRSGAYGYTF.

The chain uses TRBV7-2 and TRBJ2-3; a weak D match, TRBD1 (6 bases). V was trimmed by 2 bases and J by 6 bases, leaving 9 bases between them. Germline CDR1 SGHTA, CDR2 FQGNSA. The CDR3 extends over 13 amino acids. The CDR3 sequence is CASSLTGWDTQYF. CDR3 nucleotide sequence: TGTGCCAGCAGCTTAACAGGGTGGGATACGCAGTATTTT.

The V gene is TRBV18, the J gene TRBJ1-5; 8 nucleotides agree with TRBD1. V was pared by 3 bases and J by 7 bases, with 5 bases of the junction left unmatched. Per the germline V gene, CDR1 is KGHSH and CDR2 is LQKENI. The CDR3 consists of 14 residues. In DNA form, the CDR3 reads TGTGCCAGCTCACCCGGACAGGGACTGCAGCCCCAGCATTTT. It codes for CASSPGQGLQPQHF.

The V and J genes are TRBV7-2 and TRBJ2-3; D may be TRBD1 (5 bases). The CDR3 loop spans 15 amino acids. Germline V gene lookup returns CDR1 SGHTA and CDR2 FQGNSA. Trimming left V 5 bases short and J 0 bases short, with 12 bases between. The CDR3 is CASSQPQGSTDTQYF. The CDR3 DNA reads as TGTGCCAGCAGCCAGCCGCAGGGTAGCACAGATACGCAGTATTTT.

J is TRBJ1-2 and V is TRBV6-5; TRBD1 aligns across 8 bases. The CDR3 extends over 15 amino acids. Germline V gives CDR1 MNHEY, CDR2 SVGAGI. The trim removed 5 bases at V and 3 bases at J, leaving 8 bases unmatched. The CDR3, as DNA: TGTGCCAGCAGTATCCTCGGGACAGGAGACTATGGCTACACCTTC. Protein product: CASSILGTGDYGYTF.

In regard to this clone: One junction end disagrees with the germline gene, perhaps due to a read error. The chain combines TRBV12-3 or TRBV12-4 with TRBJ1-1, with TRBD1 matching 7 bases. CDR3 length: 13 amino acids. The CDR3 bases are TGTGCCAGCAGTTTCGGGAACAGGGGACCCCTGGGCTTT. Its translation: CASSFGNRGPLGF.

The rearrangement uses TRBV3-1 (or the pseudogene TRBV3-2) and TRBJ2-4; 15 positions agree with TRBD2. The ends lost 1 base at V and 0 bases at J; junction bases unmatched: 7. This CDR3 region has 20 residues. Germline values: CDR1 LGHDT, CDR2 YNNKEL (reference sequence). For the CDR3, the DNA is TGTGCCAGCAGCCAAGTTCGGACTAGCGGGAGGGAACTAGCCAAAAACATTCAGTACTTC. It is translated as CASSQVRTSGRELAKNIQYF.

The V call is TRBV2, the J call TRBJ2-7; 9 positions agree with TRBD1. The CDR3 extends over 10 amino acids. The J segment lost 11 bases and the V segment lost 5 bases, leaving 1 base of the junction unmatched. The V gene's germline CDR1 is SNHLY and CDR2 FYNNEI. The CDR3 sequence is CASSWDREYF. As DNA, the CDR3 is TGTGCCAGCAGTTGGGACAGGGAGTACTTC. The whole variable domain, filled in from reference TRBV2 and TRBJ2-7, reads EPEVTQTPSHQVTQMGQEVILRCVPISNHLYFYWYRQILGQKVEFLVSFYNNEISEKSEIFDDQFSVERPDGSNFTLKIRSTKLEDSAMYFCASSWDREYFGPGTRLTVT.

V usage is TRBV29-1 and J usage is TRBJ1-1; D perhaps matches TRBD1 (6 bases). CDR3 length: 13 amino acids. Germline CDR1 SQVTM, CDR2 ANQGSEA. V shed 1 base and J shed 4 bases, with 10 bases lying between them. CDR3 protein: CSVEGPRGTEAFF. The CDR3 DNA sequence: TGCAGCGTTGAAGGCCCCAGGGGCACTGAAGCTTTCTTT.

This clone was counted a few times. The genes are TRBV4-3 and TRBJ2-1; TRBD2 matches at 7 bases. V lost 0 bases to trimming and J lost 8 bases; unmatched junction nucleotides: 13. The germline CDR1 and CDR2 sequences are LGHNA and YSLEER. The length of the CDR3 is 17 residues. CDR3 bases: TGCGCCAGCAGCCAAGATTATCGTGGGAGGGCCTCCCATGAGCAGTTCTTC. It codes for CASSQDYRGRASHEQFF.

The chain combines TRBV24-1 with TRBJ2-1; 11 nucleotides line up with TRBD2. This CDR3 has 14 amino acids. V was clipped by 5 bases and J by 6 bases; unmatched bases: 2. Germline values: CDR1 KGHDR, CDR2 SFDVKD. CDR3 sequence reads: CATSGGTSGNEQFF. The CDR3 nucleotides read TGTGCCACCAGTGGAGGGACTAGCGGCAATGAGCAGTTCTTC.

The J gene is TRBJ2-7, the V gene TRBV11-2, with D perhaps TRBD1 (7 bases). With 0 bases removed from V and 2 bases from J, the gap between germline ends came to 8 bases. Looked up from germline, CDR1 is SGHAT and CDR2 is FQNNGV. The CDR3 spans 14 residues. As DNA, the CDR3 is TGTGCCAGCAGCTTAGACAGGGGGGCCTACGAGCAGTACTTC. As protein: CASSLDRGAYEQYF.

The gene calls are TRBV19 and TRBJ1-3; D might be TRBD1 (6 bases). This CDR3 is built from 14 residues. In germline, CDR1 is LNHDA, CDR2 SQIVND (reference sequence). Trimming cost V 6 bases and J 0 bases, with 9 bases left between them. This CDR3 is CASRARGSGNTIYF. The CDR3 region has the DNA TGTGCCAGTAGAGCCAGGGGCTCTGGAAACACCATATATTTT.

V gene TRBV30 combines with J gene TRBJ1-6, with D possibly matching TRBD1 (5 bases). Trimming took 4 bases from V and 0 from J, leaving 13 bases between them. Germline V gene lookup returns CDR1 GTSNPN and CDR2 SVGIG (reference sequence). CDR3 length: 16 amino acids. As DNA, the CDR3 is TGTGCCTGGATATCGACGGGGGGCTCCTATAATTCACCCCTCCACTTT. This translates into CAWISTGGSYNSPLHF.

The V call is TRBV7-2, the J call TRBJ2-3; tentative D call: TRBD1 (7 bases). This CDR3 contains 18 residues. The germline V gene encodes CDR1 SGHTA and CDR2 FQGNSA. The V and J ends lost 4 bases and 1 base respectively, with 21 bases between them. CDR3 DNA sequence: TGTGCCAGCAGCTCCCCGTTCGGGAGAGGGGGCGGCACAGATACGCAGTATTTT. This gives the protein CASSSPFGRGGGTDTQYF.

The genes are TRBV7-9 and TRBJ2-6; 8 nucleotides match TRBD1. Trimming cost V 4 bases and J 2 bases; bases outside gene matches: 4. Germline V gene lookup returns CDR1 SEHNR and CDR2 FQNEAQ (reference sequence). The CDR3 is 16 residues long. The chain's CDR3 is CASSSKTGAGANVLTF. CDR3 sequence (DNA): TGTGCCAGCAGCTCAAAGACAGGGGCTGGGGCCAACGTCCTGACTTTC.

V usage is TRBV5-6 and J usage is TRBJ2-7; a weak D match, TRBD2 (5 bases). Germline CDR1 reads SGHDT; CDR2 reads YYEEEE. V gave up 4 bases and J gave up 3 bases, with 17 bases separating them. This CDR3 contains 15 residues. The chain's CDR3 is CASSLRGAHGYEQYF. DNA for the CDR3: TGTGCCAGCAGCCTCCGGGGTGCCCACGGCTACGAGCAGTACTTC.

The count of this clone is one. The J gene is TRBJ1-5, the V gene TRBV19; 7 bases are shared with TRBD1. The germline CDR1 and CDR2 sequences are LNHDA and SQIVND (reference sequence). With V trimmed by 6 bases and J by 2 bases, 10 bases remained unmatched. CDR3 length equals 16 residues. CDR3 in amino acids: CASSLTGVRGNQPQHF. For the CDR3, the DNA is TGTGCCAGTAGCTTAACAGGGGTAAGGGGCAATCAGCCCCAGCATTTT. Variable domain in full (rest from reference TRBV19 and TRBJ1-5): DGGITQSPKYLFRKEGQNVTLSCEQNLNHDAMYWYRQDPGQGLRLIYYSQIVNDFQKGDIAEGYSVSREKKESFPLTVTSAQKNPTAFYLCASSLTGVRGNQPQHFGDGTRLSIL.

The V call is TRBV25-1, the J call TRBJ2-1; 10 bases are a match to TRBD2. The CDR3 runs 17 residues. V lost 5 bases and J lost 6; bases outside the gene matches: 13. From germline, CDR1 is MGHDK and CDR2 SYGVNS. This CDR3 is CASSPSGGGGSSNEQFF. The CDR3 DNA reads as TGTGCCAGCAGTCCCAGCGGGGGGGGAGGTTCAAGCAATGAGCAGTTCTTC.

V gene TRBV5-4 combines with J gene TRBJ2-1; tentative D call: TRBD2 (7 bases). There are 14 residues in the CDR3. Trimming pared 2 bases from V and 4 bases from J, leaving 10 bases between. Germline loops: CDR1 SGHNT, CDR2 YYREEE (reference sequence). CDR3 DNA sequence: TGTGCCAGCAGCTTAAGGGGGGGATACAATGAGCAGTTCTTC. Translation: CASSLRGGYNEQFF.

The rearrangement links TRBV10-3 to TRBJ2-1; TRBD1 aligns across 7 bases. Trimming cost V 6 bases and J 4 bases; bases outside gene matches: 9. Germline CDR1 and CDR2: ENHRY and SYGVKD. This CDR3 spans 15 amino acids. This CDR3 reads CAIRAQGQNYNEQFF. The CDR3, as DNA: TGTGCCATCAGGGCCCAGGGACAGAATTACAATGAGCAGTTCTTC.

This chain connects TRBV6-9 to TRBJ1-2, with TRBD1 matching 9 bases. Trimming removed 5 bases from V and 4 bases from J; junction bases left unmatched: 5. The CDR3 is made up of 14 amino acids. Germline V gene data show CDR1 as MNHGY and CDR2 as SVAAGI. This chain's CDR3 is CASSADRGTYGYTF. The DNA for the CDR3 is TGTGCCAGCAGTGCGGACAGGGGAACCTATGGCTACACCTTC.

This chain uses TRBV18 with TRBJ1-1, with D tentatively TRBD1 (6 bases). Germline V gives CDR1 KGHSH, CDR2 LQKENI. V lost 4 bases, J lost 3 bases, and 12 bases lay in between. The CDR3 is made up of 14 amino acids. The CDR3 nucleotides are TGTGCCAGCTCACAACAGGGTTCGGACACTGAAGCTTTCTTT. This translates into CASSQQGSDTEAFF.

The rearrangement joins TRBV4-2 to TRBJ1-2; D is possibly TRBD1 (6 bases). V was pared by 4 bases and J by 4 bases, with 16 bases between. Germline CDR1 LGHNA, CDR2 YNFKEQ. This CDR3 contains 15 residues. CDR3 region: CASSPTQQGGYGYTF. The CDR3 nucleotides read TGTGCCAGCAGCCCGACCCAACAGGGTGGCTATGGCTACACCTTC.

This sequence joins TRBV7-3 and TRBJ1-6; tentatively, D is TRBD1 (6 bases). The V and J ends lost 3 bases and 7 bases respectively, with 10 bases between them. Germline CDR1 and CDR2: SGHTA and FQGTGA. CDR3 length equals 14 residues. The CDR3 DNA reads TGTGCCAGCAGCTTGACAGGACGCAATTCACCCCTCCACTTT. This sequence encodes CASSLTGRNSPLHF.

The chain links TRBV5-1 to TRBJ2-2, with TRBD1 matching over 7 bases. Germline V gene data show CDR1 as SGHRS and CDR2 as YFSETQ. The CDR3 is 14 amino acids. Trimming at V came to 5 bases and at J to 4 bases, leaving 5 bases not matched to a gene. Here the CDR3 DNA reads TGCGCCAGCAGAGGACAGGCCACCACCGGGGAGCTGTTTTTT. This gives the protein CASRGQATTGELFF.

This clone appeared a single time. This chain connects TRBV9 to TRBJ2-2; 9 nucleotides match TRBD2. Per the germline V gene, CDR1 is SGDLS and CDR2 is YYNGEE. The CDR3 is 16 residues long. V shed 0 bases and J 3 bases; nucleotides not matched to a gene: 3. DNA of the CDR3: TGTGCCAGCAGCGTAGAGGCGGGAGGGTACACCGGGGAGCTGTTTTTT. Translated: CASSVEAGGYTGELFF.